Below, 30 T cell receptor beta chains from the same sample are listed, as sequenced in a study of CD8 T cells in ankylosing spondylitis. In TCRdb, the 5' RACE reads were re-called with MiXCR into one record per CDR3 protein. The sample includes roughly 91,000 distinct CDR3 sequences, roughly 8.3% of them seen just once. The material sequenced was blood, either unsorted or a sorted T cell fraction (not recorded which). The origin of the receptors is a male donor with ankylosing spondylitis or in good health (not recorded which).

This clonotype has at least ten counts. The chain has TRBV6-2 or TRBV6-3 and TRBJ2-7; D remains unclear. The CDR3 runs 14 residues. Germline V lookup: CDR1 MNHEY, CDR2 SVGEGT. V lost 3 bases to trimming and J lost 0 bases, with 9 bases between them. The CDR3 spells CASSYLGISYEQYF. CDR3 nucleotides: TGTGCCAGCAGTTATCTGGGCATCTCCTACGAGCAGTACTTC.

This clonotype showed up many times. The chain carries TRBV6-1 and TRBJ2-3, with TRBD1 as a possible D gene (5 bases). CDR1 MNHNS and CDR2 SASEGT come from the germline V gene. Trimming took 1 base from V and 5 from J, leaving 13 bases between them. There are 15 residues in the CDR3. The CDR3 DNA follows: TGTGCCAGCAGTGAAGTCGGTTTTCAGGGAGATACGCAGTATTTT. It encodes CASSEVGFQGDTQYF.

This clonotype has ten or more counts. The chain links TRBV5-1 to TRBJ2-1; 10 nucleotides line up with TRBD2. V was pared by 2 bases and J by 7 bases, with 3 bases of the junction left unmatched. Germline V gene data show CDR1 as SGHRS and CDR2 as YFSETQ. The CDR3 contains 14 residues. The CDR3 loop is CASSFPSGSNEQFF. The CDR3, as DNA: TGCGCCAGCAGCTTCCCTAGCGGGAGTAATGAGCAGTTCTTC.

This clonotype was found many times. V usage is TRBV6-5 and J usage is TRBJ2-7; D might be TRBD1 (5 bases). This CDR3 comprises 16 residues. Germline V gene data show CDR1 as MNHEY and CDR2 as SVGAGI. V was shortened by 0 bases and J by 7 bases, with 19 bases between the two germline ends. This CDR3 is CASSYSVNQGRGEQYF. The DNA of the CDR3 is TGTGCCAGCAGTTACTCGGTGAACCAGGGTCGTGGTGAGCAGTACTTC.

There are many counts of this clonotype. The chain employs TRBV2 and TRBJ1-5; the D gene is possibly TRBD1 (6 bases). The ends were cut back, 5 bases at V and 5 bases at J, with 16 bases in the middle. The CDR3 totals 15 residues. From germline, CDR1 is SNHLY and CDR2 FYNNEI. This CDR3 is CASSQDSVGHQPQHF. DNA for the CDR3: TGTGCCAGCAGTCAGGACAGCGTCGGCCATCAGCCCCAGCATTTT.

This clonotype was seen many times. The chain couples TRBV20-1 to TRBJ2-4; unclear D gene. Trimming removed 1 base from V and 8 bases from J, with 12 bases in between. Germline CDR1 DFQATT, CDR2 SNEGSKA (reference sequence). CDR3 size: 13 residues. Written as DNA, the CDR3 is TGCAGTGCTAGAGTGGAAAATAGGGACATTCAGTACTTC. This sequence encodes CSARVENRDIQYF.

This clonotype was detected many times. The chain links TRBV20-1 to TRBJ1-3; TRBD1 is a possible D gene (5 bases). Germline V gene lookup returns CDR1 DFQATT and CDR2 SNEGSKA (reference sequence). V was clipped by 3 bases and J by 1 base, with 13 bases between them. The CDR3 contains 15 residues. The CDR3 nucleotides read TGCAGTGCTAGGCTGCCAGGGTTGTCTGGAAACACCATATATTTT. Residues: CSARLPGLSGNTIYF.

This clonotype was detected many times. The chain combines TRBV12-3 or TRBV12-4 with TRBJ2-7; 10 positions match TRBD2. With V trimmed by 6 bases and J by 2 bases, 4 bases remained unmatched. This CDR3 has 14 amino acids. The CDR3: CASRTGLATYEQYF. The DNA of the CDR3 is TGTGCCAGCAGGACGGGACTAGCGACCTACGAGCAGTACTTC.

A few counts support this clonotype. V is TRBV7-2 and J is TRBJ2-1; D may be TRBD1 (5 bases). Per the germline V gene, CDR1 is SGHTA and CDR2 is FQGNSA. The CDR3 spans 15 residues. Between the trimmed V and J ends, which lost 5 bases and 5 bases, there was a span of 16 bases. This CDR3 is CASSLGHRNNNEQFF. DNA for the CDR3: TGTGCCAGCAGCCTAGGACACCGAAACAACAATGAGCAGTTCTTC.

This clonotype was recorded many times. This chain uses TRBV7-2 with TRBJ2-5; no reliable D call. Germline CDR1 is SGHTA and CDR2 is FQGNSA. This CDR3 is built from 14 residues. V lost 2 bases, J lost 2 bases, and 9 bases lay in between. The CDR3 sequence is CASSLSAAQETQYF. In nucleotides, the CDR3 is TGTGCCAGCAGCTTAAGTGCGGCTCAAGAGACCCAGTACTTC. Complete variable domain (other parts from reference TRBV7-2 and TRBJ2-5): GAGVSQSPSNKVTEKGKDVELRCDPISGHTALYWYRQSLGQGLEFLIYFQGNSAPDKSGLPSDRFSAERTGGSVSTLTIQRTQQEDSAVYLCASSLSAAQETQYFGPGTRLLVL.

This clonotype has a count of ten or more. The chain couples TRBV11-2 to TRBJ2-7, with TRBD2 matching over 10 bases. Germline V lookup: CDR1 SGHAT, CDR2 FQNNGV. Trimming took 4 bases from V and 7 from J; bases not matched to a gene: 13. This CDR3 has 16 residues. The CDR3 DNA reads TGTGCCAGCAGCTCTTGGAGACTAGCGGGTATGAATGAGCAGTACTTC. Residues: CASSSWRLAGMNEQYF.

This chain joins TRBV5-5 and TRBJ2-3, with a weak D call TRBD2 (5 bases). Trimming removed 0 bases from V and 3 bases from J, with 11 bases in between. This CDR3 spans 15 amino acids. Germline-derived CDR1 and CDR2 are SGHKS and YYEKEE (reference sequence). CDR3 region: CASSLGLARTDTQYF. CDR3 nucleotide sequence: TGTGCCAGCAGCTTGGGATTAGCGCGGACAGATACGCAGTATTTT.

This clonotype was detected ten times or more. The gene calls are TRBV7-6 and TRBJ2-7; TRBD2 is a possible D gene (6 bases). The germline CDR1 and CDR2 sequences are SGHVS and FNYEAQ. Trimming removed 5 bases from V and 2 bases from J, with 16 bases in between. CDR3 length: 15 amino acids. This CDR3 is CASSPRELAAYEQYF. CDR3 nucleotide sequence: TGTGCCAGCAGCCCCCGGGAACTAGCTGCCTACGAGCAGTACTTC.

This clonotype appeared many times. The chain recombines TRBV18 with TRBJ1-4, with D hard to call. Trimming took off 6 bases at V and 7 bases at J, with 9 bases between the two ends. The CDR3 contains 12 residues. The V gene's germline CDR1 is KGHSH and CDR2 LQKENI. The CDR3 bases are TGTGCCAGCTCGCCCAATACTGAAAAACTGTTTTTT. Protein: CASSPNTEKLFF. The complete variable domain, with remaining parts taken from reference TRBV18 and TRBJ1-4, reads NAGVMQNPRHLVRRRGQEARLRCSPMKGHSHVYWYRQLPEEGLKFMVYLQKENIIDESGMPKERFSAEFPKEGPSILRIQQVVRGDSAAYFCASSPNTEKLFFGSGTQLSVL.

This clonotype was recorded many times. The V call is TRBV7-2, the J call TRBJ2-4, with TRBD1 identical over 7 bases. CDR1 SGHTA and CDR2 FQGNSA come from the germline V gene. The CDR3 length is 15 residues. Unmatched junction bases numbered 4, after V lost 1 base and J lost 4 bases. CDR3: CASSLDGQAKNIQYF. CDR3 bases: TGTGCCAGCAGCTTAGATGGACAGGCAAAAAACATTCAGTACTTC.

This clonotype was found many times. The chain has TRBV29-1 and TRBJ2-3; unclear D gene. CDR1 SQVTM and CDR2 ANQGSEA come from the germline V gene. The V end was cut by 5 bases, the J end by 5 bases, with 11 bases between. This CDR3 comprises 12 residues. DNA of the CDR3: TGCAGCGTTCAGACACGGCAAGATACGCAGTATTTT. Translation gives CSVQTRQDTQYF.

At least ten counts were recorded for this clonotype. This chain connects TRBV28 to TRBJ2-4, with D perhaps given as TRBD1 or TRBD2 (5 bases each). The ends were cut back, 1 base at V and 0 bases at J, with 13 bases in the middle. The CDR3 contains 17 residues. The germline gives CDR1 MDHEN, CDR2 SYDVKM. Here the CDR3 DNA reads TGTGCCAGCAGTTTATTGGCTGGGACCCTAGCCAAAAACATTCAGTACTTC. Residues: CASSLLAGTLAKNIQYF.

The chain is built from TRBV9 and TRBJ2-5; TRBD1 matches 7 bases. The CDR3 is 16 residues long. Germline V gene data show CDR1 as SGDLS and CDR2 as YYNGEE. Germline trimming cut 4 bases from V and 2 bases from J; bases unmatched to any gene: 11. The CDR3 sequence is CASSPRGGQAQETQYF. The CDR3 nucleotides are TGTGCCAGCAGCCCCCGAGGTGGACAGGCTCAAGAGACCCAGTACTTC.

In this sample, this clonotype turned up many times. This chain links TRBV10-2 with TRBJ2-1; 7 nucleotides line up with TRBD2. The CDR3 runs 17 residues. V was clipped by 9 bases and J by 4 bases; unmatched bases: 18. Per the germline V gene, CDR1 is WSHSY and CDR2 is SAAADI. The CDR3, as DNA: TGCGCCAGTTACCCCATCCAGGGCGGGAGTCAGTACAATGAGCAGTTCTTC. It encodes CASYPIQGGSQYNEQFF.

This clonotype appeared many times. The V call is TRBV20-1, the J call TRBJ1-2; D uncertain. V lost 3 bases and J lost 5, with 10 bases in between. The CDR3 loop spans 12 amino acids. Looked up from germline, CDR1 is DFQATT and CDR2 is SNEGSKA (reference sequence). CDR3 bases: TGCAGTGCTAGTATAGAGCAATATGGCTACACCTTC. It codes for CSASIEQYGYTF.

This clonotype was counted a few times. This may be a read error: a much more frequent sequence differs by one nucleotide. The V and J genes are TRBV5-5 and TRBJ2-7; D is possibly TRBD2 (6 bases). This CDR3 spans 13 amino acids. Germline CDR1 reads SGHKS; CDR2 reads YYEKEE (reference sequence). The CDR3 nucleotides read TGTGTCAGCAGCTTGGGGGGAGACTACGAGCAGTACTTC. Its protein is CVSSLGGDYEQYF.

The rearrangement uses TRBV7-9 and TRBJ2-1; TRBD1 is a possible D gene (6 bases). This CDR3 comprises 16 residues. The germline gives CDR1 SEHNR, CDR2 FQNEAQ (reference sequence). V lost 0 bases, J lost 11 bases, and 20 bases lay in between. This CDR3 is CASSLALLGDKDKQFF. CDR3 nucleotide sequence: TGTGCCAGCAGCTTAGCCCTTCTAGGGGACAAGGATAAGCAGTTCTTC.

This clonotype was observed at least ten times. V gene TRBV7-2 combines with J gene TRBJ1-1, with no clear D. V was trimmed by 5 bases and J by 8 bases, leaving 9 bases between them. CDR3 length: 11 residues. Germline V gives CDR1 SGHTA, CDR2 FQGNSA. CDR3 in DNA: TGTGCCAGCAGCCCACAGAGGGAAGCTTTCTTT. As protein: CASSPQREAFF.

This clonotype has more than one count but fewer than ten. The rearrangement links TRBV10-3 to TRBJ1-1; maybe TRBD1 (5 bases). Germline V gives CDR1 ENHRY, CDR2 SYGVKD. This CDR3 is 13 amino acids long. The V and J ends lost 8 bases and 8 bases respectively, with 18 bases between them. CDR3 DNA: TGTGCCATCGGAGATTCAGGGCTTACGGAAGCTTTCTTT. It translates to CAIGDSGLTEAFF.

The chain employs TRBV11-1 and TRBJ2-1; D ambiguous. The CDR3 has 18 residues. With 4 bases removed from V and 0 bases from J, the gap between germline ends came to 19 bases. The germline V gene encodes CDR1 SGHAT and CDR2 FQDESV (reference sequence). The CDR3 nucleotides read TGTGCCAGCAGCTACGGGTGGGCCGGAGAGAGCTCCTACAATGAGCAGTTCTTC. Its protein is CASSYGWAGESSYNEQFF.

The V call is TRBV7-9, the J call TRBJ1-2, with D possibly TRBD1 on 6 matching bases. The CDR3 is 14 amino acids. Germline loops: CDR1 SEHNR, CDR2 FQNEAQ (reference sequence). Trimming stripped 7 bases from V and 10 bases from J, with 22 bases between. The CDR3 here is CASTSQGQGGDYTF. CDR3 bases: TGTGCCAGCACCTCACAGGGCCAGGGAGGTGACTACACCTTC.

This clonotype was picked up many times. The V and J genes are TRBV10-2 and TRBJ2-3; tentatively, D is TRBD1 or TRBD2 (5 bases each). Germline V lookup: CDR1 WSHSY, CDR2 SAAADI. This CDR3 spans 17 amino acids. V was clipped by 0 bases and J by 7 bases, with 20 bases between them. The DNA for the CDR3 is TGCGCCAGCAGTGAGTCAGAGGGGCGGCCACCAACCAATACGCAGTATTTT. Residues: CASSESEGRPPTNTQYF.

V gene TRBV10-2 combines with J gene TRBJ2-3; 9 bases fit TRBD2. J gave up 3 bases and V 0 bases, and 4 bases lay outside the gene matches. Germline-derived CDR1 and CDR2 are WSHSY and SAAADI. This CDR3 is 16 amino acids long. For the CDR3, the DNA is TGCGCCAGCAGTGAGTCGGCGGGAGGGACTACAGATACGCAGTATTTT. This translates into CASSESAGGTTDTQYF.

This clonotype was seen at least ten times. The rearrangement uses TRBV29-1 and TRBJ2-1, with D possibly matching TRBD1 (6 bases). This CDR3 contains 14 residues. V lost 5 bases and J 0 bases, leaving 11 bases between the germline ends. Germline-derived CDR1 and CDR2 are SQVTM and ANQGSEA. Here the CDR3 reads CSVRQVSSYNEQFF. The CDR3 DNA sequence: TGCAGCGTTCGACAGGTTAGCTCCTACAATGAGCAGTTCTTC.

The sample holds many counts of this clonotype. The chain combines TRBV5-5 with TRBJ1-1; 11 bases map to TRBD1. The CDR3 runs to 13 residues. Germline assignment: CDR1 SGHKS and CDR2 YYEKEE (reference sequence). Losses at the gene ends were 5 bases for V and 4 bases for J; bases not matched to a gene: 1. This chain's CDR3 is CASRDRGLTEAFF. The CDR3 DNA reads TGTGCCAGCAGGGACAGGGGGCTCACTGAAGCTTTCTTT.